Listed below are T cell receptor beta chains from one sample, sequenced in a study of blood T cell repertoires in COVID-19. Profiled with immunoSEQ multiplex PCR; TCRdb holds only in-frame clones, not every one. The sample consists of 250,000 to 350,000 clones, roughly 90% of them appearing once. The sample comprised peripheral blood. The receptors were sampled from a woman aged 40-49 years who had recovered from COVID-19. Both conserved end residues are part of each CDR3. D genes are given only for firm matches. Rows give clone size only sometimes, using once, few, many, or a class for an expanded clone.

>.|TRBV5-1|TRBJ1-2|.
TGCGCCAGCAGCCCGTCTATAAGTTTGGGCCATGGCTACACCTTC
CASSPSISLGHGYTF
>once|TRBV3-1/TRBV3-2|TRBJ2-2|TRBD2
TGTGCCAGCAGCCAAGATATAGCGGGAGGGAAGTGGGAGCTGTTTTTT
CASSQDIAGGKWELFF
>.|TRBV18|TRBJ2-5|TRBD1
TGTGCCAGCTCACCTATCGGACAGGCTAAAGAGACCCAGTACTTC
CASSPIGQAKETQYF
>.|TRBV30|TRBJ1-5|.
TGTGCCTGGAACGAGGCGGGGCAGCCCCAGCATTTT
CAWNEAGQPQHF
>.|TRBV7-2|TRBJ2-7|.
TGTGCCAGCAGCCCCACAGGAGTCACCAGGTACGAGCAGTACTTC
CASSPTGVTRYEQYF
>.|TRBV11-3|TRBJ1-6|.
TGTGCCAGCAGCCAAGACAGGAGTGGTTCACCCCTCCACTTT
CASSQDRSGSPLHF
>.|TRBV28|TRBJ1-1|.
TGTGCCAGCAGTCCCCGCCCCAGGAACACTGAAGCTTTCTTT
CASSPRPRNTEAFF
>.|TRBV3-1/TRBV3-2|TRBJ2-7|.
TGTGCCAGCAGCCAAGTCTTTCCACGGGGCGAGCAGTACTTC
CASSQVFPRGEQYF
>.|TRBV18|TRBJ2-7|.
TGTGCCAGCTCGCAATCCCTCGGGGTTGGCTACGAGCAGTACTTC
CASSQSLGVGYEQYF
>.|TRBV2|TRBJ2-1|.
TGTGCCAGCAGTGAGGGCGAGATTGAGCAGTTCTTC
CASSEGEIEQFF
>.|TRBV10-3|TRBJ2-5|.
TGTGCCATCAGTGAGTCACGCCTAGTTGGTCTAGAGACCCAGTACTTC
CAISESRLVGLETQYF
>.|TRBV18|TRBJ2-3|.
TGTGCCAGCTCACCACCTACAGTAATGGGTACGCAGTATTTT
CASSPPTVMGTQYF
>.|TRBV29-1|TRBJ1-2|TRBD1
TGCAGCGTTGAAGACTCGGCAGGGGGCTATGGCTACACCTTC
CSVEDSAGGYGYTF
>.|TRBV5-4|TRBJ2-1|TRBD2
TGTGCCAGCAGCTTTGGAGCGGGAGTGGAGTTCTTC
CASSFGAGVEFF
>.|TRBV9|TRBJ2-2|TRBD2
TGTGCCAGCAGCGGACTAGCGGGAAACACCGGGGAGCTGTTTTTT
CASSGLAGNTGELFF
>.|TRBV24-1|TRBJ1-2|.
TGTGCCACCAGCCCCGGGGCAGGACAGCTCTACACCTTC
CATSPGAGQLYTF
>.|TRBV2|TRBJ1-4|TRBD1
TGTGCCAGCAGCCGGACAGGGGGGGACGAAAAACTGTTTTTT
CASSRTGGDEKLFF
>.|TRBV10-3|TRBJ2-5|.
TGTGCCATCAGTGAGGAGGCGGGGGCGCAAGAGACCCAGTACTTC
CAISEEAGAQETQYF
>.|TRBV2|TRBJ2-1|TRBD2
TGTGCCAGCAGTGAAGCTCGGACTAGCGGGAGCTACAATGAGCAGTTCTTC
CASSEARTSGSYNEQFF
>.|TRBV6-4|TRBJ2-1|TRBD2
TGTGCCAGCAGAGACTTAGCGGGAGGGCCCTACAATGAGCAGTTCTTC
CASRDLAGGPYNEQFF
>.|TRBV6-4|TRBJ2-7|TRBD2
TGTGCCAGCAGTGTATTAGCGGGAGCCTACGAGCAGTACTTC
CASSVLAGAYEQYF
>.|TRBV7-3|TRBJ2-1|TRBD1
TGTGCCAGCAGCTCGCGACAGGGGGGATACAATGAGCAGTTCTTC
CASSSRQGGYNEQFF
>.|TRBV4-1|TRBJ1-1|TRBD1
TGCGCCAGCAGCCGGGACAGGAACACTGAAGCTTTCTTT
CASSRDRNTEAFF
>.|TRBV7-2|TRBJ2-3|TRBD2
TGTGCCAGCAGCTTTATATACCCGGGACTAGACGCAGATACGCAGTATTTT
CASSFIYPGLDADTQYF
>.|TRBV9|TRBJ2-1|TRBD2
TGTGCCAGCAGCGTGGAGTTAGCGGGAGTTGACAATGAGCAGTTCTTC
CASSVELAGVDNEQFF
>.|TRBV19|TRBJ1-1|TRBD1
TGTGCCAGTAGTTCGGGACAGGGGAACACTGAAGCTTTCTTT
CASSSGQGNTEAFF
>.|TRBV11-3|TRBJ2-7|TRBD2
TGTGCCAGCAGGACTAGCGGGAACTACGAGCAGTACTTC
CASRTSGNYEQYF
>.|TRBV7-2|TRBJ1-2|.
TGTGCCAGCAGCTTAGACACGACACTCTATGGCTACACCTTC
CASSLDTTLYGYTF
>.|TRBV6-5|TRBJ1-1|.
TGTGCCAGCACCGCCTGGGACAAGAACACTGAAGCTTTCTTT
CASTAWDKNTEAFF
>.|TRBV7-3|TRBJ2-1|.
TGTGCCAGCAGCCCCGGTGGTTCTGAGCAGTTCTTC
CASSPGGSEQFF
>.|TRBV24-1|TRBJ1-5|.
TGTGCCACCAGTGATTCTAGCCCAGACTATAGCAATCAGCCCCAGCATTTT
CATSDSSPDYSNQPQHF
>.|TRBV11-2|TRBJ2-7|TRBD2
TGTGCCAGCAGCTTAGAGGCTAGCGGGGCCTACGAGCAGTACTTC
CASSLEASGAYEQYF
>.|TRBV27|TRBJ1-2|TRBD1
TGTGCCAGCTCCAAACAGGGGGCGGGTGGCTACACCTTC
CASSKQGAGGYTF
>.|TRBV9|TRBJ2-1|TRBD2
TGTGCCAGCAGCGTGGAACCGGGACTAGCGGGGCCCTACAATGAGCAGTTCTTC
CASSVEPGLAGPYNEQFF
>.|TRBV7-2|TRBJ2-1|TRBD2
TGTGCCAGCAGCTATAAGGCGGGAGGTCCCTCCTCCTACAATGAGCAGTTCTTC
CASSYKAGGPSSYNEQFF
>.|TRBV2|TRBJ2-2|.
TGTGCCAGCAGGATTAGCGGACTGCCTAACACCGGGGAGCTGTTTTTT
CASRISGLPNTGELFF
>few|TRBV30|TRBJ1-2|TRBD1
TGTGCCTGGGAAAGGACAGGGGGTCGTGGCTACACCTTC
CAWERTGGRGYTF
>few|TRBV5-6|TRBJ1-5|TRBD1
TGTGCCAGCAGCGGTTGGACAGGGGGGAATCAGCCCCAGCATTTT
CASSGWTGGNQPQHF
>.|TRBV27|TRBJ1-2|TRBD1
TGTGCCAGCGGATGGGACAGCTATGGCTACACCTTC
CASGWDSYGYTF